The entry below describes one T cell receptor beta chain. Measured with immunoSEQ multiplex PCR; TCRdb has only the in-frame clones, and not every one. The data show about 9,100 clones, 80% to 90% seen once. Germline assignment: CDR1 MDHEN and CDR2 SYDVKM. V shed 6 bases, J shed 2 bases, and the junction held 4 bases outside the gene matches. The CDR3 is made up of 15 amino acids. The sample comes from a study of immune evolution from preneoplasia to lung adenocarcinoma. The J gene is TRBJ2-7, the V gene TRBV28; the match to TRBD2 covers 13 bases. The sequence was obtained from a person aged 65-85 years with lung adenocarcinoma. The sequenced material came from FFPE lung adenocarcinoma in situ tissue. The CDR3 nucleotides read TGTGCCAGCAGCCCAGGACTAGCGGGGGCCTACGAGCAGTACTTC. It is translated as CASSPGLAGAYEQYF.